The TCR beta chain described here comes from a study of cytomegalovirus exposure and HLA in healthy donors. About the research overall: Of all 398 donors who were genotyped, 80% to 85% belonged to the Caucasian-associated ancestry cluster.

The study ran its PCR with 60 Vbeta and 13 Jbeta primers. Generated by immunoSEQ multiplex PCR, the TCRdb table keeps only in-frame clones and is missing some. The sample yields 210,000 or so clones, over 65% seen once. V lost 1 base to trimming and J lost 3 bases, with 12 bases between them. The CDR3 is made up of 15 amino acids. Germline lookup yields CDR1 KGHSH and CDR2 LQKENI. For this clone: Antigen unknown.

Study-wide points: A few of the chains that were CMV-associated were confirmed in vitro to be specific for CMV antigens.

This chain connects TRBV18 to TRBJ1-2; D uncertain. The receptor was derived from a young man in good health and CMV-seronegative. Sample: PBMCs. CDR3 nucleotides: TGTGCCAGCTCACCACGTCGGGAGGGAGACTATGGCTACACCTTC. It specifies CASSPRREGDYGYTF.